The 7 T cell receptor beta chains below were found in one sample sequenced in a study of shared clonotypes between healthy human individuals. Some clones are missing from TCRdb's copy, which holds only in-frame ones; the method was immunoSEQ multiplex PCR. This sample has under 1,900,000 clones, with 97% to 99% found just once. The specimen was naive CD4+ T cells sorted from blood. The subset: CD45RA+ positively selected. The receptors originated from a young man in good health.

V gene TRBV5-1 combines with J gene TRBJ2-1; maybe TRBD2 (5 bases). The CDR3 totals 16 residues. Looked up from germline, CDR1 is SGHRS and CDR2 is YFSETQ. V was cut by 6 bases and J by 5 bases, with 21 bases left in between. CDR3 DNA: TGCGCCAGCAACGGGAATGTGGGAGACGGAAACAATGAGCAGTTCTTC. Amino acid sequence: CASNGNVGDGNNEQFF.

The rearrangement uses TRBV7-2 and TRBJ2-2; no definite D call. The CDR3 has 16 amino acids. CDR1 SGHTA and CDR2 FQGNSA come from the germline V gene. V was clipped by 1 base and J by 4 bases, with 13 bases between them. The CDR3 DNA follows: TGTGCCAGCAGCTTAGGGGGTCTGAGTTCCACCGGGGAGCTGTTTTTT. Protein sequence: CASSLGGLSSTGELFF. Filled out from reference TRBV7-2 and TRBJ2-2, the complete variable domain reads GAGVSQSPSNKVTEKGKDVELRCDPISGHTALYWYRQSLGQGLEFLIYFQGNSAPDKSGLPSDRFSAERTGGSVSTLTIQRTQQEDSAVYLCASSLGGLSSTGELFFGEGSRLTVL.

Only one count was recorded for this clone. The chain employs TRBV11-2 and TRBJ2-2; perhaps TRBD2 as D (5 bases). Trimming left V 3 bases short and J 1 base short, with 9 bases between. Germline loops: CDR1 SGHAT, CDR2 FQNNGV. The CDR3 covers 15 residues. CDR3 nucleotides: TGTGCCAGCAGCTTCGGACTCCTGAACACCGGGGAGCTGTTTTTT. Translated, it gives CASSFGLLNTGELFF.

The gene calls are TRBV6-6 and TRBJ2-2; D possibly corresponds to TRBD2 (5 bases). The CDR3 extends over 14 amino acids. The V gene lost 2 bases and the J gene lost 1 base, with 5 bases spanning the gap. Looked up from germline, CDR1 is MNHNY and CDR2 is SVGAGI (reference sequence). The CDR3 sequence is CASSYGGNTGELFF. The DNA for the CDR3 is TGTGCCAGCAGTTACGGAGGGAACACCGGGGAGCTGTTTTTT.

The chain has TRBV11-2 and TRBJ1-4, with TRBD1 matching 9 bases. Germline assignment: CDR1 SGHAT and CDR2 FQNNGV. The ends lost 5 bases at V and 4 bases at J; junction bases unmatched: 5. The CDR3 covers 15 residues. The CDR3 DNA reads as TGTGCCAGCAGCCGGCCGGGACAGGGTAATGAAAAACTGTTTTTT. As protein: CASSRPGQGNEKLFF.

This chain links TRBV7-2 with TRBJ2-5, with a possible D match to TRBD2 (6 bases). Trimming removed 5 bases at V and 4 bases at J, with 26 bases between. This CDR3 is built from 18 residues. Germline CDR1 is SGHTA and CDR2 is FQGNSA. Here the CDR3 reads CASSIEKVGRGIRETQYF. Written as DNA, the CDR3 is TGTGCCAGCAGCATCGAAAAAGTGGGACGGGGGATTAGAGAGACCCAGTACTTC. Complete variable domain (other parts from reference TRBV7-2 and TRBJ2-5): GAGVSQSPSNKVTEKGKDVELRCDPISGHTALYWYRQSLGQGLEFLIYFQGNSAPDKSGLPSDRFSAERTGGSVSTLTIQRTQQEDSAVYLCASSIEKVGRGIRETQYFGPGTRLLVL.

This sequence joins TRBV7-6 and TRBJ2-7; TRBD2 matches at 10 bases. The CDR3 loop spans 17 amino acids. The V gene end was trimmed by 0 bases and the J gene end by 2 bases; junction bases not matched to a gene: 7. Germline-derived CDR1 and CDR2 are SGHVS and FNYEAQ. The CDR3 region has the DNA TGTGCCAGCAGCTTAGCGACTCCTAGCGGGAGACCCTACGAGCAGTACTTC. This sequence encodes CASSLATPSGRPYEQYF. The complete variable domain, with remaining parts taken from reference TRBV7-6 and TRBJ2-7, reads GAGVSQSPRYKVTKRGQDVALRCDPISGHVSLYWYRQALGQGPEFLTYFNYEAQQDKSGLPNDRFSAERPEGSISTLTIQRTEQRDSAMYRCASSLATPSGRPYEQYFGPGTRLTVT.